This T cell receptor (beta chain) was sequenced for a study of control samples from healthy donors and cancer patients. In this sample, this clone turned up a few times. CDR3 length: 15 residues. V lost 0 bases to trimming and J lost 12 bases; unmatched junction nucleotides: 8. Germline V lookup: CDR1 SGHNT, CDR2 YENEEA. Measured with immunoSEQ multiplex PCR; TCRdb has only the in-frame clones, and not every one. Here the sample spans more than 65,000 clones, over 80% being singletons. The sequenced material came from blood. The chain combines TRBV11-3 with TRBJ2-1; 10 bases are shared with TRBD2. The source is a man aged 55 to 70 in good health. The CDR3 DNA is TGTGCCAGCAGCTTAGATCTGAGCGGGAGGGGACGGCAGTTCTTC. Translation: CASSLDLSGRGRQFF.